The next 16 T cell receptor beta chains were all read from a single sample in a study of Graves' ophthalmopathy and Graves' hyperthyroidism. For repertoire sequencing, the TCR beta CDR3 regions were amplified from RNA transcripts. RT-PCR in the first round used HTBI primers; a second-round multiplex PCR followed. TCRdb re-derived calls from the multiplex PCR reads in MiXCR, one entry per CDR3 protein. The sample lists 400,000 or so distinct CDR3 sequences; roughly 15% were seen once. Sequenced input: peripheral blood. All receptors derive from an adult woman with stable Graves' hyperthyroidism.

This clonotype was seen many times. This chain uses TRBV7-2 with TRBJ2-2; D is ambiguous. This CDR3 comprises 13 residues. The germline CDR1 and CDR2 sequences are SGHTA and FQGNSA. V lost 0 bases to trimming and J lost 7 bases, with 6 bases between them. This CDR3 reads CASSLAVGGELFF. In DNA, the CDR3 is TGTGCCAGCAGCTTAGCCGTGGGCGGGGAGCTGTTTTTT.

The V and J genes are TRBV19 and TRBJ1-5; D is unclear. This CDR3 has 11 residues. Trimming removed 5 bases at V and 11 bases at J, with 10 bases between. Germline V gives CDR1 LNHDA, CDR2 SQIVND (reference sequence). The CDR3 sequence is CASSGGGAQHF. The CDR3 DNA reads as TGTGCCAGTAGTGGAGGTGGTGCCCAGCATTTT. Full variable domain (remainder filled in from reference TRBV19 and TRBJ1-5): DGGITQSPKYLFRKEGQNVTLSCEQNLNHDAMYWYRQDPGQGLRLIYYSQIVNDFQKGDIAEGYSVSREKKESFPLTVTSAQKNPTAFYLCASSGGGAQHFGDGTRLSIL.

This clonotype was counted at least ten times. V and J are TRBV12-3 or TRBV12-4 and TRBJ2-7; D unresolved. The CDR3 covers 16 residues. Trimming cost V 4 bases and J 3 bases, with 19 bases left between them. DNA of the CDR3: TGTGCCAGCAGTTCCCTAACACCGGGCCGAAGCTACGAGCAGTACTTC. Protein: CASSSLTPGRSYEQYF.

This clonotype was seen at least ten times. The chain recombines TRBV20-1 with TRBJ2-7; TRBD1 might be the D (6 bases). Trimming cost V 3 bases and J 6 bases, with 15 bases left between them. The CDR3 runs to 13 residues. CDR1 DFQATT and CDR2 SNEGSKA come from the germline V gene (reference sequence). DNA for the CDR3: TGCAGTGCTAGGGACAGAAGAAAAAGCGAGCAGTACTTC. Translating it yields CSARDRRKSEQYF.

This clonotype was recorded a few times. The V call is TRBV4-1, the J call TRBJ1-1; 8 bases map to TRBD1. The CDR3 is 20 amino acids. Germline V gives CDR1 MGHRA, CDR2 YSYEKL. With 0 bases clipped from V and 0 bases from J, the junction kept 15 bases outside the gene matches. CDR3 DNA sequence: TGCGCCAGCAGCCAAGAAGGAGTAGGGACAGGCGGAAACATGAACACTGAAGCTTTCTTT. Protein sequence: CASSQEGVGTGGNMNTEAFF.

This clonotype occurred many times. This rearrangement joins TRBV5-5 to TRBJ1-2, with a possible D match to TRBD1 (6 bases). Between the trimmed V and J ends, which lost 0 bases and 5 bases, there was a span of 14 bases. The V gene's germline CDR1 is SGHKS and CDR2 YYEKEE (reference sequence). This CDR3 has 15 amino acids. For the CDR3, the DNA is TGTGCCAGCAGCTTGGCCCCAGGGGCGCAATATGGCTACACCTTC. Protein: CASSLAPGAQYGYTF.

This clonotype was recorded many times. This chain links TRBV28 with TRBJ2-7; no firm D call. V was clipped by 3 bases and J by 0 bases, with 9 bases between them. This CDR3 region has 14 residues. Germline V CDR1 and CDR2: MDHEN, SYDVKM. CDR3 in amino acids: CASSFGPNSYEQYF. CDR3 DNA: TGTGCCAGCAGTTTCGGGCCTAACTCCTACGAGCAGTACTTC.

This clonotype has ten or more counts. The genes are TRBV28 and TRBJ1-1; D is unresolved. This CDR3 has 12 residues. Germline assignment: CDR1 MDHEN and CDR2 SYDVKM. The germline V and J ends were trimmed by 6 bases and 5 bases, with 10 bases remaining between them. Here the CDR3 DNA reads TGTGCCAGCAGCCTGAGGGTTACTGAAGCTTTCTTT. Its protein is CASSLRVTEAFF.

This rearrangement joins TRBV6-2 or TRBV6-3 to TRBJ1-5, with a weak D call TRBD1 (6 bases). CDR3 length: 13 amino acids. The V end lost 2 bases, the J end lost 4 bases, and 6 bases lay between the germline ends. Germline V lookup: CDR1 MNHEY, CDR2 SVGEGT. The CDR3 sequence: CASSYQGNQPQHF. Written as DNA, the CDR3 is TGTGCCAGCAGTTACCAGGGGAATCAGCCCCAGCATTTT.

This clonotype has a count of ten or more. This chain joins TRBV20-1 and TRBJ2-7; 8 nucleotides agree with TRBD2. The CDR3 length is 16 residues. The J segment lost 9 bases and the V segment lost 0 bases, leaving 16 bases of the junction unmatched. Germline-derived CDR1 and CDR2 are DFQATT and SNEGSKA (reference sequence). The CDR3 loop is CSARETPASGYQGQYF. CDR3 DNA sequence: TGCAGTGCTAGAGAGACCCCGGCTAGCGGGTACCAGGGGCAGTACTTC.

This clonotype was counted ten times or more. The chain links TRBV6-5 to TRBJ2-2, with TRBD2 matching 7 bases. The germline CDR1 and CDR2 sequences are MNHEY and SVGAGI. J gave up 2 bases and V 0 bases, and 6 bases lay outside the gene matches. The CDR3 is 17 amino acids. CDR3 protein: CASSYSPAGPNTGELFF. As DNA, the CDR3 is TGTGCCAGCAGTTACTCCCCAGCGGGACCTAACACCGGGGAGCTGTTTTTT.

At least ten counts were recorded for this clonotype. The rearrangement links TRBV28 to TRBJ1-3; D is undetermined. Trimming removed 3 bases at V and 0 bases at J, with 9 bases between. Per the germline V gene, CDR1 is MDHEN and CDR2 is SYDVKM. The CDR3 is 15 residues long. CDR3 in amino acids: CASSFGRNSGNTIYF. The DNA for the CDR3 is TGTGCCAGCAGTTTTGGGCGGAACTCTGGAAACACCATATATTTT.

This clonotype occurred many times. This sequence joins TRBV6-5 and TRBJ2-4, with D hard to call. Per germline, CDR1 MNHEY and CDR2 SVGAGI. Trimming removed 6 bases at V and 1 base at J, with 7 bases between. The CDR3 loop spans 13 amino acids. The CDR3 nucleotides are TGTGCCAGCAGACCAGCGGCCAAAAACATTCAGTACTTC. Translated: CASRPAAKNIQYF.

Many counts were recorded for this clonotype. The chain joins TRBV6-5 to TRBJ1-1; TRBD1 matches 7 bases. CDR1 is MNHEY and CDR2 is SVGAGI in the germline V gene. CDR3 length: 13 amino acids. The trim removed 6 bases at V and 11 bases at J, leaving 12 bases unmatched. The CDR3 DNA follows: TGTGCCAGCAGCAAGACAGGGAAGGTGGATGCTTTCTTT. This encodes CASSKTGKVDAFF.

The chain joins TRBV6-1 to TRBJ1-5; the match to TRBD1 covers 10 bases. V lost 5 bases to trimming and J lost 14 bases; unmatched junction nucleotides: 9. Germline-derived CDR1 and CDR2 are MNHNS and SASEGT. This CDR3 comprises 13 residues. The DNA of the CDR3 is TGTGCCAGCAGTCAAGGCACCGGGACAGGGGAGCATTTT. It encodes CASSQGTGTGEHF.

There are many counts of this clonotype. The chain recombines TRBV28 with TRBJ2-2, with D perhaps TRBD2 (5 bases). From germline, CDR1 is MDHEN and CDR2 SYDVKM. V was clipped by 6 bases and J by 3 bases, with 17 bases between them. The CDR3 covers 16 residues. The CDR3 region is CASRKTSPGYTGELFF. CDR3 sequence (DNA): TGTGCCAGCAGAAAAACTAGTCCCGGATACACCGGGGAGCTGTTTTTT.